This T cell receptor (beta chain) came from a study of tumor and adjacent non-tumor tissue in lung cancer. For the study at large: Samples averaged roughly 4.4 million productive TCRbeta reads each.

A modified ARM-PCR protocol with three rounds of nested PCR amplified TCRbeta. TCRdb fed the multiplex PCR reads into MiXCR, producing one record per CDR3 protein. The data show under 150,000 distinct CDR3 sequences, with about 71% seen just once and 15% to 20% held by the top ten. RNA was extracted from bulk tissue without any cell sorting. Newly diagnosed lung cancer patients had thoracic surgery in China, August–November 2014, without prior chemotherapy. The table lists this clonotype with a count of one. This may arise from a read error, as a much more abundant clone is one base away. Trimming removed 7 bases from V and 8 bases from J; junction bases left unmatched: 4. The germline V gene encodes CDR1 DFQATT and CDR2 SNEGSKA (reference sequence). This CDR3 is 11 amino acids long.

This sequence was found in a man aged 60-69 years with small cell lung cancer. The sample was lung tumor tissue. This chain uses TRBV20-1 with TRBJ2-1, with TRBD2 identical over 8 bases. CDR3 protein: CSVLLADEQFF. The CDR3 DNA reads TGCAGTGTTTTACTAGCGGATGAGCAGTTCTTC.